The T cell receptor (beta chain) described here comes from a study of blood T cell repertoires in COVID-19. Per the original data handling: Amplification of reference gene primers was used by the study to estimate nucleated cell counts. Method: immunoSEQ multiplex PCR; TCRdb's copy keeps in-frame clones and lacks some. That table furnishes V, J and clone size, whereas the DNA furnished D and trimming. Counted here are fewer than 350,000 clones, roughly 85% occurring once; the ten biggest clones make up 2.5% to 3%. The V gene's germline CDR1 is SGHTA and CDR2 FQGNSA. This CDR3 contains 17 residues. V was clipped by 2 bases and J by 7 bases; unmatched bases: 9. Each participant's cohort was designated according to participant-reported clinical history.

The clonotype was recovered from a woman between 45 and 65 years old who had recovered from COVID-19. The V call is TRBV7-2, the J call TRBJ2-1; 12 bases fit TRBD2. Sample: PBMCs or T cells enriched from blood (not recorded which). The CDR3 DNA reads as TGTGCCAGCAGCTTAAATCTGGGGCTAGCGGGAGGGAATGAGCAGTTCTTC. This codes for CASSLNLGLAGGNEQFF. Full variable domain (outside the CDR3, taken from reference TRBV7-2 and TRBJ2-1): GAGVSQSPSNKVTEKGKDVELRCDPISGHTALYWYRQSLGQGLEFLIYFQGNSAPDKSGLPSDRFSAERTGGSVSTLTIQRTQQEDSAVYLCASSLNLGLAGGNEQFFGPGTRLTVL.